The following is a TCR beta chain sequence with its context. The sample is drawn from a study of blood T cell repertoires in COVID-19. Study-level background: PBMCs, B-cell-depleted T cells, or T cells were the source of the cDNA or gDNA that made up the material.

Clones were sequenced by immunoSEQ multiplex PCR, and TCRdb holds only the in-frame ones, with some missing. Among about 190,000 clones listed, 79% were seen once. This receptor was obtained from a man aged 55 to 70 with active or convalescent COVID-19. The specimen sequenced was peripheral blood.

This chain's CDR3 is CASSTAQGLGYTF. DNA for the CDR3: TGTGCCAGCAGTACCGCACAGGGGTTAGGCTACACCTTC. The chain couples TRBV27 to TRBJ1-2, with 7 bases lining up with TRBD1. This CDR3 region has 13 residues. V gave up 5 bases and J gave up 8 bases; unmatched junction bases: 8. CDR1 and CDR2 from the germline V gene are MNHEY and SMNVEV (reference sequence).